This T cell receptor beta chain was sequenced in a study of cytomegalovirus exposure and HLA in healthy donors. Findings and caveats of the study: The study put some 150 TCR beta chains on its list as cytomegalovirus-associated.

Losses at the gene ends were 1 base for V and 1 base for J; bases not matched to a gene: 6. The CDR3 runs 18 residues. CDR1 and CDR2 from the germline V gene are KGHSH and LQKENI. In regard to this clone: Its antigen is unknown.

Clones were read by immunoSEQ multiplex PCR, and TCRdb kept only the in-frame ones, dropping some. The data show roughly 150,000 clones, approximately 89% seen once. J is TRBJ2-2 and V is TRBV18; 10 bases are a match to TRBD2. Sequencing was done on a sample of PBMCs. This TCR was sampled from a man aged 18-30 years in good health and CMV-seropositive. CDR3 sequence reads: CASSPLLAGAKNTGELFF. The CDR3 DNA reads TGTGCCAGCTCACCACTTCTAGCGGGAGCCAAGAACACCGGGGAGCTGTTTTTT.